A selection of T cell receptor beta chains follows, all from one sample in a study of blood T cells in healthy people across ages. TCRdb reanalysed the 5' RACE reads using MiXCR and keeps one entry per CDR3 protein. The table has about 830,000 distinct CDR3 sequences, about 59% seen once. The sequenced material came from blood. These receptors originate from a man under 40 in good health. The CDR3 runs from the conserved cysteine through the conserved F or W. A D gene is named only where the DNA matches it firmly. The listing skips clone size in some rows; elsewhere it reads once, few, many or a size class.

V gene,J gene,clone size,D gene,CDR3 DNA,CDR3 protein
TRBV7-6,TRBJ2-3,-,TRBD2,TGTGCCAGCAGCCACGCTCTGGGCGGGAGGACAGATACGCAGTATTTT,CASSHALGGRTDTQYF
TRBV2,TRBJ2-6,-,-,TGTGCCAGCAAAGAAGAAGGGACTGGGGCCAACGTCCTGACTTTC,CASKEEGTGANVLTF
TRBV9,TRBJ2-1,-,-,TGTGCCAGCAGCGTAGGCGACAGAAATGGGAAGCAGTTCTTC,CASSVGDRNGKQFF
TRBV27,TRBJ2-7,few,TRBD1,TGTGCCAGTTGGGGGACAGTCTCCTACGAGCAGTACTTC,CASWGTVSYEQYF
TRBV27,TRBJ2-7,-,TRBD1,TGTGCCAGCAGTTTGACAGGGGGCGCATTGTACGAGCAGTACTTC,CASSLTGGALYEQYF
TRBV9,TRBJ2-1,-,-,TGTGCCAGCAGCGTAGAGGGGTCCTACAATGAGCAGTTCTTC,CASSVEGSYNEQFF
TRBV20-1,TRBJ1-5,-,TRBD1,TGCAGTGCTAGGGACAGGGGAGGCCAGCCCCAGCATTTT,CSARDRGGQPQHF
TRBV20-1,TRBJ2-3,-,-,TGTAGTGCTAGAGGTCTCGGACTAACGGACACAGATACGCAGTATTTT,CSARGLGLTDTDTQYF
TRBV9,TRBJ2-3,-,-,TGTGCCAGCAGCGTAACGCGAGGGGGGTCGGTTACGCAGTATTTT,CASSVTRGGSVTQYF
TRBV6-5,TRBJ2-5,-,TRBD1,TGTGCCAGCAGTTACTCATCCGGACAGGAAGAGACCCAGTACTTC,CASSYSSGQEETQYF
TRBV29-1,TRBJ1-2,few,-,TGCAGCGTCCACAGTGCGGGCTACACCTTC,CSVHSAGYTF
TRBV3-1,TRBJ2-1,-,-,TGTGCCAGCAGCCAAACAGAGCGAAACAATGAGCAGTTCTTC,CASSQTERNNEQFF
TRBV29-1,TRBJ2-7,once,-,TGCAGCGTTAGGTCAATCTACGAGCAGTACTTC,CSVRSIYEQYF
TRBV6-5,TRBJ2-5,-,-,TGTGCCAGCAGTACCCCTCGGAACATTCAAGAGACCCAGTACTTC,CASSTPRNIQETQYF